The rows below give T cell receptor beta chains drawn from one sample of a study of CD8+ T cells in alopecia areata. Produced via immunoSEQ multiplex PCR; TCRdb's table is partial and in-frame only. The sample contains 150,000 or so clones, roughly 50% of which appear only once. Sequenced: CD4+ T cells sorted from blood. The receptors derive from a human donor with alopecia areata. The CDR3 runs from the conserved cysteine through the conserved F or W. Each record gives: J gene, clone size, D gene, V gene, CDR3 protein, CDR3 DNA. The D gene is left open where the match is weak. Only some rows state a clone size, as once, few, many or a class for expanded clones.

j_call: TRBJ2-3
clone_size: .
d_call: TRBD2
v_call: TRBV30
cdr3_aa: CAWSWTSGSIDTQYF
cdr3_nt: TGTGCCTGGAGCTGGACTAGCGGGAGCATAGATACGCAGTATTTT

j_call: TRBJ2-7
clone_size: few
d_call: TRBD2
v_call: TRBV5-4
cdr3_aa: CASSPPRREKYF
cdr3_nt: TGTGCCAGCAGCCCCCCCAGGCGGGAGAAGTACTTC

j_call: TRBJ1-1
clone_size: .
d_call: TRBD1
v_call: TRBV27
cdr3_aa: CASKLMGTVKGAFF
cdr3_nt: TGTGCCAGCAAGTTGATGGGGACAGTCAAAGGAGCTTTCTTT

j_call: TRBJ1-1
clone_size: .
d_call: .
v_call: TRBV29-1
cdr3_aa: CSVEKVEQGQAFF
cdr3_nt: TGCAGCGTTGAAAAGGTGGAACAGGGTCAAGCTTTCTTT

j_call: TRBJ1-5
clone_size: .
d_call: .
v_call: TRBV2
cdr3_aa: CASRAELNQPQHF
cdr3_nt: TGTGCCAGCAGGGCAGAGCTCAATCAGCCCCAGCATTTT

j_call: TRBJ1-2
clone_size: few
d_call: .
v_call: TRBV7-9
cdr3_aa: CASSTSAGRGGYGYTF
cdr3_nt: TGTGCCAGCAGCACCTCCGCTGGTCGGGGAGGCTATGGCTACACCTTC

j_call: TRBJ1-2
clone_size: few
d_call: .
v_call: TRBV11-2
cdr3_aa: CASSLLRTAYGYTF
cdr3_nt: TGTGCCAGCAGCTTGTTGCGGACAGCTTATGGCTACACCTTC

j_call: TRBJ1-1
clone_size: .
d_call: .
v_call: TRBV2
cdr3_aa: CASSEQGMNTEAFF
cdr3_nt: TGTGCCAGCAGTGAACAGGGGATGAACACTGAAGCTTTCTTT

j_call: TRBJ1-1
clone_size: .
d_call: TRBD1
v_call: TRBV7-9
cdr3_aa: CASSLVWTGGKGTNTEAFF
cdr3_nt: TGTGCCAGCAGCTTAGTCTGGACAGGGGGAAAGGGGACGAACACTGAAGCTTTCTTT

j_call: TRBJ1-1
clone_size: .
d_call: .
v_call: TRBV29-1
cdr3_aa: CSVDPVNTEAFF
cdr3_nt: TGCAGCGTTGACCCAGTAAACACTGAAGCTTTCTTT

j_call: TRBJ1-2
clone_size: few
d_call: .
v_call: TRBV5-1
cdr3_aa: CASSLEPTASYGYTF
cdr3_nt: TGCGCCAGCAGCTTGGAGCCGACTGCCAGCTATGGCTACACCTTC

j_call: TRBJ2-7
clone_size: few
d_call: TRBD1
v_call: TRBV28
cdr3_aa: CASQLRDSSYEQYF
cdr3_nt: TGTGCCAGCCAGCTCAGGGACAGCTCCTACGAGCAGTACTTC

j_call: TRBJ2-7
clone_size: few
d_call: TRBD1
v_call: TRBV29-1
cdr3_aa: CSVNRGTGKYEQYF
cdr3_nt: TGCAGCGTTAACCGAGGGACAGGGAAGTACGAGCAGTACTTC

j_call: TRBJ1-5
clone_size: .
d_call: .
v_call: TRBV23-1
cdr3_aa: CASVQGLSNQPQHF
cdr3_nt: TGCGCCAGCGTCCAGGGCCTTAGCAATCAGCCCCAGCATTTT

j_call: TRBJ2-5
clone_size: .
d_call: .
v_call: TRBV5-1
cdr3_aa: CASSLGSVRQETQYF
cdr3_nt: TGCGCCAGCAGCTTGGGGTCTGTACGTCAAGAGACCCAGTACTTC

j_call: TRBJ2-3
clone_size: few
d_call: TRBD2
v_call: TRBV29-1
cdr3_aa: CSVEDRGVRSDTRNTDTQYF
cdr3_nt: TGCAGCGTTGAAGATCGGGGGGTACGATCAGACACCCGTAACACTGATACGCAGTATTTT

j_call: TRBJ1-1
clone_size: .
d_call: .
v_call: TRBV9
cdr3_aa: CASSVAAGGLTEAFF
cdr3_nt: TGTGCCAGCAGCGTCGCAGCTGGGGGTTTGACTGAAGCTTTCTTT

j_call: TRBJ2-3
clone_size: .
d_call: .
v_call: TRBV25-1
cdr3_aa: CASRLDGFLTDTQYF
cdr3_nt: TGTGCCAGCAGACTGGACGGGTTCCTCACAGATACGCAGTATTTT

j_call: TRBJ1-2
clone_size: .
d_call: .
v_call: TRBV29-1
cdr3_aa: CSVVRESYGYTF
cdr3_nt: TGCAGCGTTGTTAGGGAATCCTATGGCTACACCTTC

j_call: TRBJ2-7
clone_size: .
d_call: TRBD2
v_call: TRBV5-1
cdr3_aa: CASSNRGVVEQYF
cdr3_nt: TGCGCCAGCAGTAATCGGGGGGTTGTCGAGCAGTACTTC

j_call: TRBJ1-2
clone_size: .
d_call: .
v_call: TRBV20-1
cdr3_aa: CSAGRGNSYTF
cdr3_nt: TGCAGTGCTGGCCGGGGTAACTCCTACACCTTC

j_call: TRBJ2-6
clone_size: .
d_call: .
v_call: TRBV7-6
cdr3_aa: CASSLALGSGANVLTF
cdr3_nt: TGTGCCAGCAGCTTAGCGCTTGGCTCTGGGGCCAACGTCCTGACTTTC

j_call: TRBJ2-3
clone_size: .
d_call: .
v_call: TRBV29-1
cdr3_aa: CSTSPGLRLAGTDTQYF
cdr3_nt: TGCAGCACCTCCCCCGGGCTTAGGTTGGCCGGCACAGATACGCAGTATTTT

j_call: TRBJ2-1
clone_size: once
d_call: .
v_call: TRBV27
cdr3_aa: CASSLALRVISHNEQFF
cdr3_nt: TGTGCCAGCAGTTTAGCCCTCCGCGTTATTTCCCACAATGAGCAGTTCTTC

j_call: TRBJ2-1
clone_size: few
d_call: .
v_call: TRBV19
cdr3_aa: CASSILGNNEQFF
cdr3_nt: TGTGCCAGTAGTATTCTGGGTAACAATGAGCAGTTCTTC

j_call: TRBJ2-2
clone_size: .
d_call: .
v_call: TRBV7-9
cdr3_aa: CASSLFALGGATGELFF
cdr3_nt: TGTGCCAGCAGCTTATTTGCCCTAGGGGGGGCCACCGGGGAGCTGTTTTTT

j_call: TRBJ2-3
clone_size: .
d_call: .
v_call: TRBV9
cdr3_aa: CASSEFADTQYF
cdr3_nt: TGTGCCAGCAGCGAGTTTGCAGATACGCAGTATTTT